Shown below are 16 T cell receptor beta chains from a single sample sequenced in a study of blood T cells in healthy people across ages. Primed by a sample-barcoded 5' primer and a J-beta primer mix, a second PCR proceeded for about 7 to 11 cycles. TCRdb independently ran MiXCR on the 5' RACE reads; one entry per CDR3 protein. This sample has approximately 790,000 distinct CDR3 sequences; around 62% occur once, and the top ten carry around a quarter. The sequencing input was blood. The source is a man aged 30 to 45 in good health.

This clonotype was picked up a small number of times. The chain recombines TRBV7-9 with TRBJ1-2; TRBD1 aligns across 10 bases. This CDR3 has 15 residues. Germline assignment: CDR1 SEHNR and CDR2 FQNEAQ (reference sequence). The J segment lost 7 bases and the V segment lost 2 bases, leaving 7 bases of the junction unmatched. CDR3 DNA sequence: TGTGCCAGCAGCTTAAATCCCCGGACAGGGGGTGGCTACACCTTC. Its translation: CASSLNPRTGGGYTF.

CDR3 sequence reads: CASSEPPRGYEQYF. Written as DNA, the CDR3 is TGTGCCAGCAGCGAACCCCCCCGGGGATACGAGCAGTACTTC. The chain links TRBV2 to TRBJ2-7; the D gene is possibly TRBD2 (5 bases). The CDR3 extends over 14 amino acids. Looked up from germline, CDR1 is SNHLY and CDR2 is FYNNEI. The V end lost 6 bases, the J end lost 4 bases, and 16 bases lay between the germline ends.

The chain recombines TRBV2 with TRBJ2-6; a possible D gene is TRBD2 (5 bases). Trimming removed 6 bases from V and 0 bases from J, with 9 bases in between. Germline loops: CDR1 SNHLY, CDR2 FYNNEI. The CDR3 is 15 residues long. The CDR3 loop reads CASRVGNSGANVLTF. CDR3 bases: TGTGCCAGCAGGGTCGGGAACTCTGGGGCCAACGTCCTGACTTTC.

This clonotype was found a few times. The V and J genes are TRBV7-2 and TRBJ2-1; unclear D gene. The germline V and J ends were trimmed by 0 bases and 0 bases, with 15 bases remaining between them. This CDR3 is 18 amino acids long. Germline lookup yields CDR1 SGHTA and CDR2 FQGNSA. CDR3 residues: CASSLAMSRSSSYNEQFF. As DNA, the CDR3 is TGTGCCAGCAGCTTAGCTATGTCACGAAGTAGCTCCTACAATGAGCAGTTCTTC.

This clonotype was seen a few times. The chain carries TRBV20-1 and TRBJ1-2; TRBD1 matches 9 bases. The CDR3 is 14 amino acids. The J segment lost 5 bases and the V segment lost 1 base, leaving 5 bases of the junction unmatched. From germline, CDR1 is DFQATT and CDR2 SNEGSKA (reference sequence). CDR3 sequence (DNA): TGCAGTGCTAGAGCGGGGGACAGGGCGTATGGCTACACCTTC. It specifies CSARAGDRAYGYTF.

This chain connects TRBV4-2 to TRBJ2-3; TRBD2 is a possible D gene (6 bases). Trimming removed 2 bases at V and 4 bases at J, with 22 bases between. The germline CDR1 and CDR2 sequences are LGHNA and YNFKEQ. This CDR3 spans 18 amino acids. The CDR3 spells CASSQTGGLASSADTQYF. CDR3 in DNA: TGTGCCAGCAGCCAAACCGGGGGATTAGCCTCCTCCGCAGATACGCAGTATTTT.

V usage is TRBV5-6 and J usage is TRBJ2-5, with TRBD1 as a possible D gene (6 bases). V gave up 4 bases and J gave up 1 base, with 14 bases separating them. This CDR3 has 15 residues. CDR1 and CDR2 (germline): SGHDT, YYEEEE. The CDR3 loop is CASSDPRGSQETQYF. Here the CDR3 DNA reads TGTGCCAGCAGCGATCCCAGGGGAAGCCAAGAGACCCAGTACTTC.

The V gene is TRBV20-1, the J gene TRBJ2-5; 7 nucleotides line up with TRBD1. The DNA matches TRBJ2-7 better at its end, which makes the J call doubtful. CDR1 DFQATT and CDR2 SNEGSKA come from the germline V gene (reference sequence). The CDR3 runs to 13 residues. This CDR3 is CSAPTGPTYEQYF. The CDR3, as DNA: TGCAGTGCACCGACAGGGCCCACCTACGAGCAGTACTTC.

CDR3 residues: CASSQGGASGFNEQFF. The CDR3 region has the DNA TGCGCCAGCAGCCAAGGGGGTGCTAGCGGGTTCAATGAGCAGTTCTTC. The genes are TRBV4-3 and TRBJ2-1; 8 nucleotides match TRBD2. Germline CDR1 and CDR2: LGHNA and YSLEER. The CDR3 length is 16 residues. Trimming cost V 1 base and J 6 bases; bases outside gene matches: 8.

The V gene is TRBV3-1, the J gene TRBJ2-5; TRBD1 aligns across 7 bases. V lost 0 bases to trimming and J lost 11 bases; unmatched junction nucleotides: 9. Germline assignment: CDR1 LGHDT and CDR2 YNNKEL (reference sequence). The length of the CDR3 is 14 residues. The DNA of the CDR3 is TGTGCCAGCAGCCAAGACAGGGGGTGGGGTGAGCAGTACTTC. Translation gives CASSQDRGWGEQYF.

The genes are TRBV7-2 and TRBJ2-2; D not certain. CDR3 length: 14 amino acids. Trimming pared 7 bases from V and 4 bases from J, leaving 13 bases between. CDR1 is SGHTA and CDR2 is FQGNSA in the germline V gene. This CDR3 is CASTLRSPTGELFF. In DNA form, the CDR3 reads TGTGCCAGCACCCTAAGGTCCCCCACCGGGGAGCTGTTTTTT.

The chain combines TRBV20-1 with TRBJ2-1; 12 positions match TRBD2. From germline, CDR1 is DFQATT and CDR2 SNEGSKA (reference sequence). V shed 3 bases, J shed 12 bases, and the junction held 12 bases outside the gene matches. The CDR3 is made up of 15 amino acids. The CDR3: CSARPASGGDSGQFF. The CDR3 DNA reads TGCAGTGCTAGGCCCGCTAGCGGGGGGGATTCTGGGCAGTTCTTC.

This chain uses TRBV29-1 with TRBJ1-1, with a possible D match to TRBD1 (5 bases). Between the trimmed V and J ends, which lost 3 bases and 4 bases, there was a span of 12 bases. This CDR3 is 13 amino acids long. Germline-derived CDR1 and CDR2 are SQVTM and ANQGSEA. The CDR3 sequence: CSVEWGGTTEAFF. CDR3 bases: TGCAGCGTTGAGTGGGGGGGGACCACTGAAGCTTTCTTT.

This clonotype has just a few counts. The chain has TRBV7-2 and TRBJ2-7; a possible D gene is TRBD2 (6 bases). Trimming removed 5 bases at V and 2 bases at J, with 13 bases between. The CDR3 is made up of 14 amino acids. Germline values: CDR1 SGHTA, CDR2 FQGNSA. Here the CDR3 DNA reads TGTGCCAGCAGCCCGGAAGCGGGCCCCTACGAGCAGTACTTC. Amino acid sequence: CASSPEAGPYEQYF.

The V call is TRBV5-1, the J call TRBJ2-3; D gene ambiguous. CDR1 and CDR2 from the germline V gene are SGHRS and YFSETQ. V was pared by 0 bases and J by 0 bases, with 8 bases between. The CDR3 totals 15 residues. The CDR3 DNA follows: TGCGCCAGCAGCTTGGTGCCCCCTAGCACAGATACGCAGTATTTT. It is translated as CASSLVPPSTDTQYF.

The rearrangement joins TRBV28 to TRBJ2-3; 8 nucleotides agree with TRBD1. The CDR3 is 16 residues long. The V and J ends lost 1 base and 2 bases, in that order; junction bases with no gene match: 5. CDR1 and CDR2 from the germline V gene are MDHEN and SYDVKM. CDR3 in amino acids: CASSLLQGDYTDTQYF. The DNA of the CDR3 is TGTGCCAGCAGTTTATTACAGGGGGATTACACAGATACGCAGTATTTT. The full variable domain, with the rest looked up from reference TRBV28 and TRBJ2-3, is DVKVTQSSRYLVKRTGEKVFLECVQDMDHENMFWYRQDPGLGLRLIYFSYDVKMKEKGDIPEGYSVSREKKERFSLILESASTNQTSMYLCASSLLQGDYTDTQYFGPGTRLTVL.